This TCR beta chain appears in the sequencing data of a study of cytomegalovirus exposure and HLA in healthy donors. At the level of the study: Out of 350 to 400 genotyped donors, roughly 80% belonged to the Caucasian-associated ancestry cluster. Study-wide results and limits: Presence/absence analysis assumed near-uniform sequencing depth across donors. Most of the TCR beta V segments (in an earlier analysis) were productive either about 87% or about 30% of the time. Through in vitro validation, a few CMV-associated chains were shown to be specific for CMV antigens.

This clone is a singleton in its sample. Its antigen remains unidentified. Amplification used 60 Vbeta primers and 13 Jbeta primers. Only in-frame clones appear in the TCRdb table, and some are missing; sequencing was by immunoSEQ multiplex PCR. The sample has tens of thousands of clones; 75% to 85% are singletons. The V end was cut by 7 bases, the J end by 6 bases, with 19 bases between. Germline-derived CDR1 and CDR2 are MDHEN and SYDVKM. The CDR3 spans 15 residues. V usage is TRBV28 and J usage is TRBJ2-1; TRBD2 might be the D (6 bases). The TCR was taken from a man aged 30-40 years in good health and CMV-seropositive. The sequencing input was PBMCs. This chain's CDR3 is CASIVVGGETNEQFF. Written as DNA, the CDR3 is TGTGCCAGCATAGTTGTGGGGGGAGAAACCAATGAGCAGTTCTTC.